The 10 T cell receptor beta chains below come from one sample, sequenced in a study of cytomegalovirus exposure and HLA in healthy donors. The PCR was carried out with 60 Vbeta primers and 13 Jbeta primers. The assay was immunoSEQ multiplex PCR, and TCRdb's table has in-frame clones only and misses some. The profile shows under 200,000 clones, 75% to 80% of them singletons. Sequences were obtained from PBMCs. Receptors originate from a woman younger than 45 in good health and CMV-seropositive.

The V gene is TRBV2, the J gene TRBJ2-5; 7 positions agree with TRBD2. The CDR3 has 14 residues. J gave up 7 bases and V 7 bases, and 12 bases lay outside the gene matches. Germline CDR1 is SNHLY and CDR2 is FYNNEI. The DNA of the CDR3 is TGTGCCAGCACTAGGGACTACAATGGAGGGACCCAGTACTTC. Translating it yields CASTRDYNGGTQYF.

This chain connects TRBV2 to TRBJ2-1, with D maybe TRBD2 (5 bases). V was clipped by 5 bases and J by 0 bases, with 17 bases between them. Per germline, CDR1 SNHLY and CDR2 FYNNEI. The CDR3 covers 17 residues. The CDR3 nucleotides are TGTGCCAGCAGTAAGGAAGCCGGGATAAGCTCCTACAATGAGCAGTTCTTC. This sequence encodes CASSKEAGISSYNEQFF.

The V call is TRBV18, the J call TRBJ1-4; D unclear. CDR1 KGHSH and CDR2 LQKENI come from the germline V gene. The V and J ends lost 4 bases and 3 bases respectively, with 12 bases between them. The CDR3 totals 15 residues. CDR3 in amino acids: CASSLSAGSNEKLFF. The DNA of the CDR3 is TGTGCCAGCTCACTGAGTGCGGGATCTAATGAAAAACTGTTTTTT.

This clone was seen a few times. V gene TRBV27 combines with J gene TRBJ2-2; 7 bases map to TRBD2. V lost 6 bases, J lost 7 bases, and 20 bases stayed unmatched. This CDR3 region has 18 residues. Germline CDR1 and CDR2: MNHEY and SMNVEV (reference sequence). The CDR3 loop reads CASSPRGGSALLGGELFF. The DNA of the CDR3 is TGTGCCAGCAGCCCTCGGGGCGGGAGCGCCCTATTGGGCGGGGAGCTGTTTTTT.

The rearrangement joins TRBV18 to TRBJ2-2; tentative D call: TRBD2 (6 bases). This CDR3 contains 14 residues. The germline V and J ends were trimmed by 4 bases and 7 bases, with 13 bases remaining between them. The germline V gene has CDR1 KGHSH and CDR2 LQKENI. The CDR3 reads CASSLGTPLGELFF. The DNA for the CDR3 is TGTGCCAGCTCACTGGGGACTCCTCTCGGGGAGCTGTTTTTT.

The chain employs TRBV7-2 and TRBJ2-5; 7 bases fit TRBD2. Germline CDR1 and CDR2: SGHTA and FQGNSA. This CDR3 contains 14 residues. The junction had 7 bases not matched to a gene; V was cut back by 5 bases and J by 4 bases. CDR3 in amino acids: CASSPSAGLETQYF. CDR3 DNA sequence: TGTGCCAGCAGCCCTTCAGCGGGACTAGAGACCCAGTACTTC.

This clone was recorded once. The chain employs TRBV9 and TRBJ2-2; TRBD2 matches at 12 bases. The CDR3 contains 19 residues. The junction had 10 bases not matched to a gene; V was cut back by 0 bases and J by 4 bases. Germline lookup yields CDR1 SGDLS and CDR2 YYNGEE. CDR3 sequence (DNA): TGTGCCAGCAGCGTAGAAGGCGCTAGCGGGGGGGCGGGCACCGGGGAGCTGTTTTTT. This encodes CASSVEGASGGAGTGELFF. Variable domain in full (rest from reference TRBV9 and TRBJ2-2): DSGVTQTPKHLITATGQRVTLRCSPRSGDLSVYWYQQSLDQGLQFLIQYYNGEERAKGNILERFSAQQFPDLHSELNLSSLELGDSALYFCASSVEGASGGAGTGELFFGEGSRLTVL.

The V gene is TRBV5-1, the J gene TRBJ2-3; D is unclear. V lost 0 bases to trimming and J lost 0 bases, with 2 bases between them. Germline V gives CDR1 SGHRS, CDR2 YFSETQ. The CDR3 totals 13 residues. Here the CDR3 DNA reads TGCGCCAGCAGCTTGGCTAGCACAGATACGCAGTATTTT. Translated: CASSLASTDTQYF.

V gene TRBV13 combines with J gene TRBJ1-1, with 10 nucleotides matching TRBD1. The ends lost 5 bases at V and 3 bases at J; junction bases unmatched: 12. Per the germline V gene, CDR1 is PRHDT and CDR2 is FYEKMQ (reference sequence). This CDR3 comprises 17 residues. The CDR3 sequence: CASSNDRGRIADTEAFF. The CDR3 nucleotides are TGTGCCAGCAGCAACGACAGGGGGCGAATTGCCGACACTGAAGCTTTCTTT.

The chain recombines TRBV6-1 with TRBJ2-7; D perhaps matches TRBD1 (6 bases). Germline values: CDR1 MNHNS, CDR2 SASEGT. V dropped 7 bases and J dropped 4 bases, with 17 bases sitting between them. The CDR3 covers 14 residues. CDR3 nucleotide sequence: TGTGCCAGCATGGGTATAGAAGGGGGATACGAGCAGTACTTC. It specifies CASMGIEGGYEQYF.